The 2 T cell receptor beta chains given below trace back to one sample, sequenced in a study of CD8 T cells in ankylosing spondylitis (dated by TCRdb to about 2017). Libraries were constructed by 5' RACE. TCRdb names Illumina HiSeq 2500 as the instrument used. The raw public reads went through TCRdb reprocessing: fastp at Q25, MiXCR clone calling, in-frame beta chains kept. Each CDR3 protein gets just one entry, which takes the most common genes and DNA from the rows behind it. For this sample there are over 150,000 distinct CDR3 sequences; around a sixth appear just once. The ten largest clones add up to 4.3% of the sample. Sample: blood, either unsorted or a sorted T cell fraction (not recorded which). The source is a male donor under 35 with ankylosing spondylitis or in good health (not recorded which). Donor details come from another sample of the same person, matched by shared clones.

This clonotype was seen many times. The chain couples TRBV6-2 or TRBV6-3 to TRBJ2-1, with TRBD2 matching over 10 bases. The CDR3 spans 15 residues. CDR1 is MNHEY and CDR2 is SVGEGT in the germline V gene. V trimming: 5 bases; J trimming: 2 bases; junction bases outside the gene matches: 3. This CDR3 reads CASSPGLAAYNEQFF. For the CDR3, the DNA is TGTGCCAGCAGTCCTGGACTAGCGGCCTACAATGAGCAGTTCTTC.

This clonotype was detected ten times or more. The rearrangement joins TRBV15 to TRBJ2-3, with 7 bases that match TRBD2. The CDR3 is made up of 16 amino acids. The germline V gene encodes CDR1 LNHNV and CDR2 YYDKDF (reference sequence). V lost 1 base to trimming and J lost 5 bases; unmatched junction nucleotides: 9. The CDR3 nucleotides read TGTGCCACCAGCAGAGTTAAAGGCGGGAGTAAAGATACGCAGTATTTT. It is translated as CATSRVKGGSKDTQYF.